The 17 T cell receptor beta chains below come from one sample, sequenced in a study of T cell responses to AZD1222 COVID-19 vaccine. TCRdb's table, derived via immunoSEQ multiplex PCR, lists solely in-frame clones and lacks some. This table holds approximately 91,000 clones, less than 95% found once. The starting material was peripheral blood, obtained 28 days after the second AZD1222 dose. Source of these receptors: an adult who received the AZD1222 COVID-19 vaccine.

The V call is TRBV6-5, the J call TRBJ1-5, with D unresolved. This CDR3 is 15 amino acids long. V lost 5 bases and J 7 bases, leaving 18 bases between the germline ends. The V gene's germline CDR1 is MNHEY and CDR2 SVGAGI. The CDR3 sequence is CASSLSGGVRQPQHF. The CDR3 region has the DNA TGTGCCAGCAGTCTCTCGGGTGGCGTAAGACAGCCCCAGCATTTT.

This clone was picked up a small number of times. V usage is TRBV10-3 and J usage is TRBJ2-5; D not certain. The V gene lost 0 bases and the J gene lost 5 bases, with 10 bases spanning the gap. The CDR3 totals 14 residues. From germline, CDR1 is ENHRY and CDR2 SYGVKD. CDR3 in amino acids: CAISESASIETQYF. The CDR3 DNA is TGTGCCATCAGTGAGTCGGCCAGTATTGAGACCCAGTACTTC.

The chain is built from TRBV6-1 and TRBJ2-5; the match to TRBD1 covers 8 bases. Germline V gene data show CDR1 as MNHNS and CDR2 as SASEGT. The CDR3 spans 15 residues. J was trimmed by 2 bases and V by 3 bases; bases with no gene match: 5. The CDR3 sequence is CASSDSDRGQETQYF. The CDR3 DNA follows: TGTGCCAGCAGTGATTCAGACAGGGGTCAAGAGACCCAGTACTTC.

The chain links TRBV2 to TRBJ2-1; D assignment may be TRBD1 or TRBD2 (6 bases each). Trimming left V 6 bases short and J 3 bases short, with 18 bases between. The CDR3 is 16 amino acids. The germline V gene has CDR1 SNHLY and CDR2 FYNNEI. The CDR3 protein is CASRARTRGGYNEQFF. The CDR3 nucleotides read TGTGCCAGCAGGGCCCGGACCAGGGGAGGCTACAATGAGCAGTTCTTC.

The rearrangement links TRBV6-2 or TRBV6-3 to TRBJ2-7; D perhaps matches TRBD1 (5 bases). This CDR3 has 14 residues. V was shortened by 4 bases and J by 4 bases, with 14 bases between the two germline ends. The germline V gene encodes CDR1 MNHEY and CDR2 SVGEGT. CDR3 loop: CASSFPDSLYEQYF. In DNA form, the CDR3 reads TGTGCCAGCAGTTTCCCTGACAGTCTTTACGAGCAGTACTTC.

The rearrangement joins TRBV11-2 to TRBJ2-1; D unclear. The CDR3 runs 14 residues. Germline assignment: CDR1 SGHAT and CDR2 FQNNGV. V lost 4 bases and J 2 bases, leaving 9 bases between the germline ends. The CDR3 sequence: CASSSNRAYNEQFF. The CDR3 DNA reads as TGTGCCAGCAGCTCCAACAGAGCCTACAATGAGCAGTTCTTC. Based on the CDR3 plus reference TRBV11-2 and TRBJ2-1, the full variable domain is EAGVAQSPRYKIIEKRQSVAFWCNPISGHATLYWYQQILGQGPKLLIQFQNNGVVDDSQLPKDRFSAERLKGVDSTLKIQPAKLEDSAVYLCASSSNRAYNEQFFGPGTRLTVL.

This chain connects TRBV5-1 to TRBJ2-1, with 7 positions matching TRBD2. Trimming cost V 3 bases and J 6 bases; bases outside gene matches: 6. The CDR3 contains 14 residues. CDR1 and CDR2 from the germline V gene are SGHRS and YFSETQ. CDR3 DNA sequence: TGCGCCAGCAGCTGGACTAGTATCCTCAATGAGCAGTTCTTC. Residues: CASSWTSILNEQFF.

This clone was recorded once. V and J are TRBV10-3 and TRBJ2-2; tentatively, D is TRBD2 (5 bases). V was trimmed by 0 bases and J by 0 bases, leaving 8 bases between them. There are 16 residues in the CDR3. Germline V CDR1 and CDR2: ENHRY, SYGVKD. CDR3 sequence (DNA): TGTGCCATCAGTGAGTCTCGGAGGACGAACACCGGGGAGCTGTTTTTT. Its protein product is CAISESRRTNTGELFF.

This chain joins TRBV13 and TRBJ2-7, with TRBD2 matching 9 bases. V gave up 5 bases and J gave up 3 bases; unmatched junction bases: 8. The CDR3 consists of 15 residues. Germline V gene data show CDR1 as PRHDT and CDR2 as FYEKMQ (reference sequence). CDR3 sequence: CASSTRLSGGYEQYF. The DNA of the CDR3 is TGTGCCAGCAGCACCCGACTTAGCGGGGGCTACGAGCAGTACTTC. The full variable domain, with the rest looked up from reference TRBV13 and TRBJ2-7, is AAGVIQSPRHLIKEKRETATLKCYPIPRHDTVYWYQQGPGQDPQFLISFYEKMQSDKGSIPDRFSAQQFSDYHSELNMSSLELGDSALYFCASSTRLSGGYEQYFGPGTRLTVT.

V and J are TRBV28 and TRBJ2-1; D ambiguous. The CDR3 runs to 14 residues. CDR1 is MDHEN and CDR2 is SYDVKM in the germline V gene. With 4 bases removed from V and 7 bases from J, the gap between germline ends came to 14 bases. The CDR3 reads CASSSAGLRNEQFF. DNA of the CDR3: TGTGCCAGCAGTTCGGCCGGCCTAAGGAATGAGCAGTTCTTC.

V gene TRBV3-1 (or the pseudogene TRBV3-2) combines with J gene TRBJ2-2; D gene unclear. Germline assignment: CDR1 LGHDT and CDR2 YNNKEL (reference sequence). The CDR3 is 14 amino acids. Between the trimmed V and J ends, which lost 1 base and 2 bases, there was a span of 5 bases. CDR3 protein: CASSQAGNTGELFF. In DNA form, the CDR3 reads TGTGCCAGCAGCCAAGCAGGAAACACCGGGGAGCTGTTTTTT.

The chain links TRBV24-1 to TRBJ1-5; unclear D gene. The CDR3 is 14 amino acids. CDR1 and CDR2 (germline): KGHDR, SFDVKD. V was clipped by 0 bases and J by 6 bases, with 8 bases between them. The CDR3 spells CATSDLKVVQPQHF. The CDR3 coding sequence is TGTGCCACCAGTGATTTGAAGGTAGTTCAGCCCCAGCATTTT.

V and J are TRBV7-6 and TRBJ2-1; possibly TRBD1 for D (6 bases). Looked up from germline, CDR1 is SGHVS and CDR2 is FNYEAQ. The length of the CDR3 is 14 residues. Trimming removed 1 base from V and 7 bases from J, with 11 bases in between. CDR3 nucleotide sequence: TGTGCCAGCAGCTTAGGAGGCAGGGGAAATGAGCAGTTCTTC. It specifies CASSLGGRGNEQFF.

The chain combines TRBV4-3 with TRBJ1-6, with TRBD1 matching over 9 bases. Unmatched junction bases numbered 3, after V lost 5 bases and J lost 7 bases. Germline CDR1 LGHNA, CDR2 YSLEER. This CDR3 is 14 amino acids long. The CDR3 loop reads CASSADRGNSPLHF. The CDR3 DNA reads TGCGCCAGCAGCGCGGACAGGGGAAATTCACCCCTCCACTTT.

The rearrangement joins TRBV28 to TRBJ1-2; D is possibly TRBD1 (6 bases). This CDR3 has 15 amino acids. CDR1 and CDR2 (germline): MDHEN, SYDVKM. Trimming stripped 2 bases from V and 2 bases from J, with 12 bases between. The CDR3 spells CASSLPGGPNYGYTF. The CDR3 bases are TGTGCCAGCAGTTTACCTGGGGGGCCCAACTATGGCTACACCTTC.

In its sample, this clone was seen once. This chain uses TRBV28 with TRBJ2-7; TRBD2 matches at 13 bases. CDR1 and CDR2 from the germline V gene are MDHEN and SYDVKM. After removal of 5 bases from V and 3 bases from J, the junction contained 1 base not matched to a gene. The CDR3 has 14 residues. CDR3 in amino acids: CASSRTSGSYEQYF. The CDR3 nucleotides are TGTGCCAGCAGTCGGACTAGCGGGAGCTACGAGCAGTACTTC.

The V gene is TRBV9, the J gene TRBJ2-7, with 7 nucleotides matching TRBD1. Germline CDR1 and CDR2: SGDLS and YYNGEE. V lost 2 bases and J lost 1; bases outside the gene matches: 9. The CDR3 is made up of 16 amino acids. The chain's CDR3 is CASSVSSDRASYEQYF. The DNA of the CDR3 is TGTGCCAGCAGCGTTTCCAGCGACAGGGCATCCTACGAGCAGTACTTC.